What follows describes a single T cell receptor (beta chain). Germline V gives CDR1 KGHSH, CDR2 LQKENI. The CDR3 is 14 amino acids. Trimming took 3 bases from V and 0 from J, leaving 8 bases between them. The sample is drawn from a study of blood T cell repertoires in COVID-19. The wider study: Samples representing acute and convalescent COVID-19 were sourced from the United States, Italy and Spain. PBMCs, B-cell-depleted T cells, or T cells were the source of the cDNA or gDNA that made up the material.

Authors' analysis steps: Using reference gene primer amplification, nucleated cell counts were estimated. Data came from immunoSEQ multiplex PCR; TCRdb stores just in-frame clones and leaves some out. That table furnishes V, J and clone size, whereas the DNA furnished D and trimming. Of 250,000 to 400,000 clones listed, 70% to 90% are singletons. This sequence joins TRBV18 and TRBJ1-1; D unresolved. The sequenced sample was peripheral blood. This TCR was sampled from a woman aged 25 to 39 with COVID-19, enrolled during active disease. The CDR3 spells CASSPPFMNTEAFF. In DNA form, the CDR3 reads TGTGCCAGCTCACCCCCCTTTATGAACACTGAAGCTTTCTTT.